These T cell receptor beta chains were read from a single sample in a study of shared clonotypes between healthy human individuals. Sequenced by immunoSEQ multiplex PCR; TCRdb stores in-frame clones only, minus some. The table includes roughly 2.2 million clones, 85% to 95% detected once. The specimen was naive CD4+ T cells from PBMCs. The receptors originated from a man aged 18 to 29 in good health. Some clones in this sample may be carry-over from other donors' samples. Both conserved end residues are trimmed from each CDR3. Clone size is stated in some rows and not others, as once, few, many or a class when expanded.

clone size	V gene	J gene	CDR3 protein
-	TRBV21-1	TRBJ2-7	ASRTREDGDYEQY
once	TRBV9	TRBJ1-1	ASSVALSRNTEAF
-	TRBV19	TRBJ1-2	ASSTQRGQGPNYGYT
-	TRBV28	TRBJ2-1	ASGGRSGEQF
-	TRBV29-1	-	SVPSYARGPYEQY
-	TRBV6-5	TRBJ2-7	ASMVAGGNEQY
-	TRBV7-9	TRBJ1-1	ASSSPSGTGYMNTEAF
-	TRBV28	TRBJ2-2	ASSLLWASGKDTNTGELF
-	TRBV29-1	TRBJ2-7	SARDTGHSSYEQY
-	TRBV7-3	TRBJ2-1	ASSLGLAGYNEQF
-	TRBV7-4	TRBJ2-5	ASSLLAGETQY
-	TRBV9	TRBJ2-7	ASSLRVTGGGEQY
-	TRBV2	TRBJ2-7	ASSPSPHFSEQY
-	TRBV27	TRBJ1-1	ASHRQGNMNTEAF
few	TRBV28	TRBJ1-1	ASSSGGPEAF
-	TRBV5-1	TRBJ2-5	ASRRGQGVGKETQY
-	TRBV28	TRBJ2-2	ASRARGTGGTGELF
once	TRBV29-1	TRBJ2-5	SVVAGSETQY
-	TRBV6-5	TRBJ2-7	ASSYSTWTGVYEQY
-	TRBV29-1	TRBJ2-7	SAGKTGVRQQY
-	TRBV7-9	TRBJ1-5	ASSPDSHQPQH
-	TRBV7-9	TRBJ2-5	ASRTDREGETQY
-	TRBV2	TRBJ2-7	ASADRIFYEQY
-	TRBV7-2	TRBJ2-5	ASSLAGFETQY
-	TRBV2	TRBJ2-3	ASRKYLAGVTDTQY
-	TRBV20-1	TRBJ2-1	SAKKYNEQF
-	TRBV27	TRBJ2-1	ASSTIAGGPHNEQF
-	TRBV7-9	TRBJ1-4	ASSSVARTTNEKLF
-	TRBV4-1	TRBJ2-5	ASSQDLLMETQY
-	TRBV19	TRBJ1-1	ASSTGQGHMNTEAF
-	TRBV27	TRBJ2-7	ASRTNVSRGWWVREQY
-	TRBV28	TRBJ1-5	ASSFRRQGGLPQH